The 5 T cell receptor beta chains below were found in one sample sequenced in a study of OX40 agonist ivuxolimab in advanced cancers. Generated by immunoSEQ multiplex PCR, the TCRdb table keeps only in-frame clones and is missing some. The sample carries about 22,000 clones, approximately 88% recorded once. The source was CD4+ or CD8+ T cells sorted from blood, collected in a trial of the OX40 agonist ivuxolimab. These receptors were collected from an adult with an advanced solid tumor such as melanoma, head and neck, liver or kidney cancer.

The chain couples TRBV4-1 to TRBJ1-1, with D maybe TRBD1 (5 bases). The V end lost 4 bases, the J end lost 0 bases, and 9 bases lay between the germline ends. This CDR3 is built from 14 residues. Per the germline V gene, CDR1 is MGHRA and CDR2 is YSYEKL. Here the CDR3 DNA reads TGCGCCAGCAGCCGACAGACATTGAACACTGAAGCTTTCTTT. As protein: CASSRQTLNTEAFF.

The DNA of the CDR3 is TGTGCCAGCAGCTTTACGGGCTCCTACGAGCAGTACTTC. Its translation is CASSFTGSYEQYF. V usage is TRBV5-4 and J usage is TRBJ2-7; no clear D. This CDR3 spans 13 amino acids. The V end lost 2 bases, the J end lost 0 bases, and 6 bases lay between the germline ends. The germline V gene has CDR1 SGHNT and CDR2 YYREEE (reference sequence).

The rearrangement links TRBV19 to TRBJ2-7; no reliable D call. V was pared by 9 bases and J by 4 bases, with 7 bases between. This CDR3 region has 10 residues. Germline lookup yields CDR1 LNHDA and CDR2 SQIVND (reference sequence). DNA for the CDR3: TGTGCCAGCGGTACTTACGAGCAGTACTTC. Its translation is CASGTYEQYF. The whole variable domain, filled in from reference TRBV19 and TRBJ2-7, reads DGGITQSPKYLFRKEGQNVTLSCEQNLNHDAMYWYRQDPGQGLRLIYYSQIVNDFQKGDIAEGYSVSREKKESFPLTVTSAQKNPTAFYLCASGTYEQYFGPGTRLTVT.

The chain employs TRBV5-1 and TRBJ2-7; perhaps TRBD2 as D (6 bases). In germline, CDR1 is SGHRS, CDR2 YFSETQ. V lost 0 bases and J lost 0, with 13 bases in between. The CDR3 is made up of 16 amino acids. For the CDR3, the DNA is TGCGCCAGCAGCTTGGTTGGTAGCGGAAGCTCCTACGAGCAGTACTTC. The encoded protein is CASSLVGSGSSYEQYF.

The chain links TRBV15 to TRBJ2-3; D may be TRBD2 (6 bases). CDR1 is LNHNV and CDR2 is YYDKDF in the germline V gene (reference sequence). V lost 0 bases to trimming and J lost 2 bases, with 18 bases between them. The length of the CDR3 is 18 residues. The CDR3 here is CATSRDFLLADNTDTQYF. CDR3 nucleotides: TGTGCCACCAGCAGAGATTTTTTATTAGCGGACAACACAGATACGCAGTATTTT.